This T cell receptor beta chain originates from a study of yellow fever vaccine responses in identical twins. Whole-study results and caveats: Twins' vaccine T cell response reportedly gave the appearance of partial convergence and partial personalization.

TCRdb called the RT-PCR reads again in MiXCR, with one record for every CDR3 protein. Found here are 4,500 to 7,000 distinct CDR3 sequences, 65% to 70% of them singletons; the top ten hold 4% to 4.5%. Concerning this clonotype itself: Antigen: not known.

The CDR3 runs to 16 residues. Trimming shortened V by 1 base and J by 0 bases, and 13 bases separated the two germline ends. Germline CDR1 reads SQVTM; CDR2 reads ANQGSEA. This receptor was obtained from a woman between 18 and 29 years old who received the yellow fever vaccine. Here the sequenced sample was T cells from blood (PBMCs), unsorted or a sorted subset (not recorded which), taken before or after yellow fever vaccination (not recorded which). The chain has TRBV29-1 and TRBJ2-1; D unresolved. The chain's CDR3 is CSVEGQVKSSYNEQFF. The CDR3 nucleotides are TGCAGCGTTGAAGGGCAGGTAAAGAGCTCCTACAATGAGCAGTTCTTC.